This T cell receptor beta chain was observed in a study of long-term antiretroviral therapy in people with HIV. Looking at the study overall: Sampling started about a decade before the 2015 immediate-ART recommendation.

A v3.0 immunoSEQ assay was performed at survey level. Sequencing of each sample targeted about 40,000-55,000 T-cell genomes. Profiling relied on immunoSEQ multiplex PCR, and the TCRdb table lists in-frame clones only, not all of them. Of about 21,000 clones detected, 86% appear once; the ten largest clones hold 3.5% to 5%. CDR1 and CDR2 from the germline V gene are SGDLS and YYNGEE. V was trimmed by 4 bases and J by 0 bases, leaving 7 bases between them. CDR3 size: 13 residues. In the United States, treatment was given to all participants with HIV. The source was unsorted PBMCs, collected 1.3 years after starting antiretroviral therapy. The clonotype was recovered from a man aged 60 to 75 with HIV. The chain uses TRBV9 and TRBJ1-1, with no clear D. The DNA of the CDR3 is TGTGCCAGCAGCAGGGCATTGAACACTGAAGCTTTCTTT. Its protein is CASSRALNTEAFF.